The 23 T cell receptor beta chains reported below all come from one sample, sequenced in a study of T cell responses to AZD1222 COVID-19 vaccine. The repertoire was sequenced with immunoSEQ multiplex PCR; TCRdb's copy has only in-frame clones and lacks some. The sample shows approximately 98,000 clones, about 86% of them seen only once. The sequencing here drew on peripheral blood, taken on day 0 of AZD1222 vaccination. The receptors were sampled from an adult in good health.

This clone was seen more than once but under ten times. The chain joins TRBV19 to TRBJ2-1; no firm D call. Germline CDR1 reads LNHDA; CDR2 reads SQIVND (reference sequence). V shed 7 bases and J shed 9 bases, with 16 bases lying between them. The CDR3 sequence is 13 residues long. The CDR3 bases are TGTGCCAGTAAGGCCGGTTACGCGGTTGAGCAGTTCTTC. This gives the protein CASKAGYAVEQFF.

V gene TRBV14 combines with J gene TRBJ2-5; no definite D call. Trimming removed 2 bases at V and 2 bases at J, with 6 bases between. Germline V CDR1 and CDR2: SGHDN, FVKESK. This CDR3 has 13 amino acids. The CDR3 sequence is CASSQSLQETQYF. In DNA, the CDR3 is TGTGCCAGCAGCCAAAGCCTTCAAGAGACCCAGTACTTC. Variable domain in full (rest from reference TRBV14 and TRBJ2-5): EAGVTQFPSHSVIEKGQTVTLRCDPISGHDNLYWYRRVMGKEIKFLLHFVKESKQDESGMPNNRFLAERTGGTYSTLKVQPAELEDSGVYFCASSQSLQETQYFGPGTRLLVL.

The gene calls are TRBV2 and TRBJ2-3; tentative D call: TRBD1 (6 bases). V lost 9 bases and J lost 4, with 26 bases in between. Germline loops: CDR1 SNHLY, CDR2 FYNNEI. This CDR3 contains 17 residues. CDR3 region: CASPPEPGRGFSDTQYF. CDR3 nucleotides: TGTGCCAGTCCTCCTGAGCCGGGCAGGGGATTTTCAGATACGCAGTATTTT.

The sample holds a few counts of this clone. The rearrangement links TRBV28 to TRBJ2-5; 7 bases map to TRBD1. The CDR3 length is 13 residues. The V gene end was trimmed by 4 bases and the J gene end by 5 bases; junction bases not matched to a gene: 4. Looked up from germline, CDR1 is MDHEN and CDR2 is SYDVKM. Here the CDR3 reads CASSSNRGETQYF. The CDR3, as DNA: TGTGCCAGCAGTTCAAACAGGGGCGAGACCCAGTACTTC.

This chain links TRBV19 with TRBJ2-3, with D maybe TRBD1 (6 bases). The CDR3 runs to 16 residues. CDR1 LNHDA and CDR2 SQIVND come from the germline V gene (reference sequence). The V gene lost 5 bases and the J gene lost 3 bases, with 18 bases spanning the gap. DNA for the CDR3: TGTGCCAGTAGTCTCCCGGACAGTTTAGAGACAGATACGCAGTATTTT. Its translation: CASSLPDSLETDTQYF.

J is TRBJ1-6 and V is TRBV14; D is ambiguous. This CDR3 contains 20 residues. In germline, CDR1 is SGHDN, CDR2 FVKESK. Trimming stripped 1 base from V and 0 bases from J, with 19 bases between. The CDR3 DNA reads TGTGCCAGCAGCCAAGTCTCCTCGCTGGTATCGAGCTCCTATAATTCACCCCTCCACTTT. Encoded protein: CASSQVSSLVSSSYNSPLHF.

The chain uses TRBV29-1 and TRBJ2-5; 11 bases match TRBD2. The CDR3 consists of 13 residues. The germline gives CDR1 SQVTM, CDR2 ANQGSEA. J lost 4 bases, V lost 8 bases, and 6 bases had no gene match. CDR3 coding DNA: TGCAGCATCCTTAGCGGGGGGGCAGAGACCCAGTACTTC. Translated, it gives CSILSGGAETQYF.

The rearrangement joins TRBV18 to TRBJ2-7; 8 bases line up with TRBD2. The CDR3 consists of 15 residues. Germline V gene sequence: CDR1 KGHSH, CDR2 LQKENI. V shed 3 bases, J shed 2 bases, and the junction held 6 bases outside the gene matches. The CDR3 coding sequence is TGTGCCAGCTCACCGGCGGGGGGCCCCCCCTACGAGCAGTACTTC. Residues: CASSPAGGPPYEQYF.

The CDR3 bases are TGCGCCAGCAGCTTAGGGGGCGTCTCCTACGAGCAGTACTTC. Protein: CASSLGGVSYEQYF. The chain combines TRBV5-1 with TRBJ2-7, with TRBD1 matching 7 bases. Unmatched junction bases numbered 2, after V lost 2 bases and J lost 0 bases. Per the germline V gene, CDR1 is SGHRS and CDR2 is YFSETQ. The CDR3 has 14 residues.

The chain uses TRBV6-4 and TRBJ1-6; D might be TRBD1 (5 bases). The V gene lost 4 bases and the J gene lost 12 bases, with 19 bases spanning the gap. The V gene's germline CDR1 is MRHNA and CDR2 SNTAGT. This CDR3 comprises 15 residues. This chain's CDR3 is CASSGLGLISGPLHF. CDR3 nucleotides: TGTGCCAGCAGTGGCCTGGGACTTATATCGGGACCCCTCCACTTT.

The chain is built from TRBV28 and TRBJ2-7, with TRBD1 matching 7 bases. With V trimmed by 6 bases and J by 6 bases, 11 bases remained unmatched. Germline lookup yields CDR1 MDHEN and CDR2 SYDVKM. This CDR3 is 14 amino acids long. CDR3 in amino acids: CASRPTGAGAEQYF. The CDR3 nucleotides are TGTGCCAGCAGGCCCACAGGGGCAGGGGCCGAGCAGTACTTC.

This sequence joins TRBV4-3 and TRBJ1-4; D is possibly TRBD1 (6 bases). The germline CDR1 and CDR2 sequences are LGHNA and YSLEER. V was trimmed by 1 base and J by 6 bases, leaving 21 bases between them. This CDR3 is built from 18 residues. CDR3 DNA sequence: TGCGCCAGCAGCCAAGGTTTGCCGGGGGCAGTTGGTGATGAAAAACTGTTTTTT. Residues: CASSQGLPGAVGDEKLFF.

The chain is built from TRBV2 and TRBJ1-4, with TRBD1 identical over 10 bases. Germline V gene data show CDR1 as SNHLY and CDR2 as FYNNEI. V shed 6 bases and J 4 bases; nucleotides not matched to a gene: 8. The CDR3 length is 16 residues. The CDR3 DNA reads TGTGCCAGCAGGAAAGACAGGGGGCCTGGTAATGAAAAACTGTTTTTT. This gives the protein CASRKDRGPGNEKLFF.

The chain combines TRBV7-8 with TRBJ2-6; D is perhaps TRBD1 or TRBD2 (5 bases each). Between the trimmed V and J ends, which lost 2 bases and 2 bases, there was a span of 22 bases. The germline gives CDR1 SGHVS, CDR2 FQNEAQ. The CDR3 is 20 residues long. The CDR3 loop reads CASSLYRPGLHHTGANVLTF. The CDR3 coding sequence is TGTGCCAGCAGCTTATATAGGCCGGGGCTCCATCACACTGGGGCCAACGTCCTGACTTTC.

CDR3 nucleotides: TGCGCCAGCAGCCTGTGGTCGGGGTCCTACGAGCAGTACTTC. Its protein product is CASSLWSGSYEQYF. This rearrangement joins TRBV5-1 to TRBJ2-7, with D possibly being TRBD2 (5 bases). Germline V gene sequence: CDR1 SGHRS, CDR2 YFSETQ. V lost 4 bases and J lost 1, with 12 bases in between. The CDR3 has 14 amino acids.

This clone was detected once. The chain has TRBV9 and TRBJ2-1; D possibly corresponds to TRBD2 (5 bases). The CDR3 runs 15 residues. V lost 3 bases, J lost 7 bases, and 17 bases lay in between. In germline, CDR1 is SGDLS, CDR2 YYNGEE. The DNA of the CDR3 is TGTGCCAGCAGCGATGAGGGTGGGTCTTGGAATGAGCAGTTCTTC. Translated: CASSDEGGSWNEQFF.

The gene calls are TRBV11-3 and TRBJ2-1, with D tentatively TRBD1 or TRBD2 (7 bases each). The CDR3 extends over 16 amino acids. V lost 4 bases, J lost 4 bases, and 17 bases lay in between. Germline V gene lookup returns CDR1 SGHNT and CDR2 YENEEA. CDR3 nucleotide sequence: TGTGCCAGCAGCTCAATCAGGGGGGGAGATTACAATGAGCAGTTCTTC. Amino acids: CASSSIRGGDYNEQFF.

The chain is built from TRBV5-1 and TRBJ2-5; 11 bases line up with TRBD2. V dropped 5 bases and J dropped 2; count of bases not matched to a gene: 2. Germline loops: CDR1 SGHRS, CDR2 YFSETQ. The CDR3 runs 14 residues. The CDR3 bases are TGCGCCAGCAGGGCTAGCGGGGGGCAAGAGACCCAGTACTTC. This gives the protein CASRASGGQETQYF.

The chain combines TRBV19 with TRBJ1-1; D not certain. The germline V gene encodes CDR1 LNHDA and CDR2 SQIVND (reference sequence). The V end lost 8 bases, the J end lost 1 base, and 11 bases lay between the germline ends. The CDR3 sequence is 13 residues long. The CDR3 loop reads CASAWQSNTEAFF. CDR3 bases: TGTGCCAGTGCTTGGCAGTCGAACACTGAAGCTTTCTTT.

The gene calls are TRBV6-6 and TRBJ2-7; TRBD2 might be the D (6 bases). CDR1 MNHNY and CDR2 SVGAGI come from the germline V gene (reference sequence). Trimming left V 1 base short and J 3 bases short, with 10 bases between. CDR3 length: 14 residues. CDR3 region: CASSYLAGYYEQYF. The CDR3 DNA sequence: TGTGCCAGCAGTTACTTGGCGGGGTACTACGAGCAGTACTTC.

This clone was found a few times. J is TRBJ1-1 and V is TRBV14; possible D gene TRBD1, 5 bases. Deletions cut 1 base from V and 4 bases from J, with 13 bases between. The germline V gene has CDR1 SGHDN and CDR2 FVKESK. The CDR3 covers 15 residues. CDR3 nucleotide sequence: TGTGCCAGCAGCCAAGGCATCAGGGAGAGCACTGAAGCTTTCTTT. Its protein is CASSQGIRESTEAFF.

CDR3: CASSHGLLVGSPLHF. Here the CDR3 DNA reads TGTGCCAGCAGCCACGGACTCCTCGTGGGTTCACCCCTCCACTTT. This chain connects TRBV3-1 (or the pseudogene TRBV3-2) to TRBJ1-6; no definite D call. V lost 3 bases, J lost 9 bases, and 15 bases lay in between. The germline gives CDR1 LGHDT, CDR2 YNNKEL (reference sequence). The CDR3 contains 15 residues.

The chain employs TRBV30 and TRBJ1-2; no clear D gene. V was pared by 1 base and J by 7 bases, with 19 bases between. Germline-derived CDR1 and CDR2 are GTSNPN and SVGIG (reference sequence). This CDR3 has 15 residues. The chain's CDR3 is CAWSDALGRWSGYTF. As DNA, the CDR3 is TGTGCCTGGAGTGACGCCCTGGGCCGGTGGAGTGGCTACACCTTC.